The text below deals with one T cell receptor (beta chain). Participants' own reports of clinical history determined their cohort assignment. The data were obtained in a study of blood T cell repertoires in COVID-19. As for the study in general: Sample material is recorded as cDNA or gDNA derived from T cells, B-cell-depleted T cells, or PBMCs.

V lost 2 bases to trimming and J lost 2 bases, with 4 bases between them. Germline CDR1 is KGHSH and CDR2 is LQKENI. This CDR3 is 14 amino acids long. The assay was immunoSEQ multiplex PCR, and TCRdb's table has in-frame clones only and misses some. The data show under 250,000 clones, 86% seen once. The rearrangement joins TRBV18 to TRBJ1-6; D is ambiguous. The source of this sequence is a man aged 40-49 years who had recovered from COVID-19. Specimen: PBMCs or T cells enriched from blood (not recorded which). CDR3 DNA sequence: TGTGCCAGCTCACCAGAGACCTATAATTCACCCCTCCACTTT. It is translated as CASSPETYNSPLHF.